This note documents a single T cell receptor (beta chain) sequence. V shed 2 bases and J 0 bases; nucleotides not matched to a gene: 9. The CDR3 loop spans 17 amino acids. The germline V gene has CDR1 SNHLY and CDR2 FYNNEI. The authors amplified TCR beta CDR3 regions, and they did so from RNA transcripts for repertoire sequencing. First-round RT-PCR relied on HTBI primers, and a second-round multiplex PCR came next. TCRdb processed the multiplex PCR reads anew with MiXCR; each CDR3 protein has one entry. The sample lists roughly 220,000 distinct CDR3 sequences; around 50% were seen once. The record originates from a study of Graves' ophthalmopathy and Graves' hyperthyroidism.

The chain carries TRBV2 and TRBJ2-5; 7 positions agree with TRBD2. This clonotype was sampled from an adult man with Graves' ophthalmopathy. The sample consisted of peripheral blood. In nucleotides, the CDR3 is TGTGCCAGCAGTGAACCCCTAGCGGAAGGGTACCAAGAGACCCAGTACTTC. Its protein is CASSEPLAEGYQETQYF.